This T cell receptor (beta chain) derives from a study of T-cell reconstitution after alpha-beta-depleted transplantation in children. It was with unique molecular identifiers that the TCRbeta library was prepared. TCRdb used MiXCR to reprocess the PCR reads, holding one entry per CDR3 protein. In the table there are a few hundred thousand distinct CDR3 sequences, 20% to 30% of which are singletons. Study-wide results and caveats: Several hundred expanded graft clones reportedly supplied alpha-beta T cells about two months after transplant.

There are 14 residues in the CDR3. Trimming removed 2 bases from V and 4 bases from J; junction bases left unmatched: 2. Germline V CDR1 and CDR2: MNHEY, SVGAGI. As concerns this clonotype: Its antigen is not identified.

The V call is TRBV6-5, the J call TRBJ2-1, with 7 bases fitting TRBD2. The source was PBMCs, collected before TCRalphabeta/CD19-depleted stem cell transplant. This sequence was found in a girl aged 2 to 10 with Fanconi anemia, due to receive a stem cell transplant. CDR3 residues: CASSYGLVYNEQFF. CDR3 sequence (DNA): TGTGCCAGCAGTTACGGACTAGTATACAATGAGCAGTTCTTC.